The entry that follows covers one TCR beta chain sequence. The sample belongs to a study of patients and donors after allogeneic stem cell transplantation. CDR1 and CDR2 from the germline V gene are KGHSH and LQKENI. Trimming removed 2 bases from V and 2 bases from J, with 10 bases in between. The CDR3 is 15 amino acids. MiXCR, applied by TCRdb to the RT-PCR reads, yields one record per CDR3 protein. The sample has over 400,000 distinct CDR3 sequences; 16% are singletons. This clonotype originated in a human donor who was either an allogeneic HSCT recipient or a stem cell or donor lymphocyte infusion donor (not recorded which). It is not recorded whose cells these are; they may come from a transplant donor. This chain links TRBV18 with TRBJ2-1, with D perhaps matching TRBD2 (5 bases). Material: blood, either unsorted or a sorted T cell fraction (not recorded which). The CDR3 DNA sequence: TGTGCCAGCTCACCAGAGGGAATGGCCTACAATGAGCAGTTCTTC. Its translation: CASSPEGMAYNEQFF.